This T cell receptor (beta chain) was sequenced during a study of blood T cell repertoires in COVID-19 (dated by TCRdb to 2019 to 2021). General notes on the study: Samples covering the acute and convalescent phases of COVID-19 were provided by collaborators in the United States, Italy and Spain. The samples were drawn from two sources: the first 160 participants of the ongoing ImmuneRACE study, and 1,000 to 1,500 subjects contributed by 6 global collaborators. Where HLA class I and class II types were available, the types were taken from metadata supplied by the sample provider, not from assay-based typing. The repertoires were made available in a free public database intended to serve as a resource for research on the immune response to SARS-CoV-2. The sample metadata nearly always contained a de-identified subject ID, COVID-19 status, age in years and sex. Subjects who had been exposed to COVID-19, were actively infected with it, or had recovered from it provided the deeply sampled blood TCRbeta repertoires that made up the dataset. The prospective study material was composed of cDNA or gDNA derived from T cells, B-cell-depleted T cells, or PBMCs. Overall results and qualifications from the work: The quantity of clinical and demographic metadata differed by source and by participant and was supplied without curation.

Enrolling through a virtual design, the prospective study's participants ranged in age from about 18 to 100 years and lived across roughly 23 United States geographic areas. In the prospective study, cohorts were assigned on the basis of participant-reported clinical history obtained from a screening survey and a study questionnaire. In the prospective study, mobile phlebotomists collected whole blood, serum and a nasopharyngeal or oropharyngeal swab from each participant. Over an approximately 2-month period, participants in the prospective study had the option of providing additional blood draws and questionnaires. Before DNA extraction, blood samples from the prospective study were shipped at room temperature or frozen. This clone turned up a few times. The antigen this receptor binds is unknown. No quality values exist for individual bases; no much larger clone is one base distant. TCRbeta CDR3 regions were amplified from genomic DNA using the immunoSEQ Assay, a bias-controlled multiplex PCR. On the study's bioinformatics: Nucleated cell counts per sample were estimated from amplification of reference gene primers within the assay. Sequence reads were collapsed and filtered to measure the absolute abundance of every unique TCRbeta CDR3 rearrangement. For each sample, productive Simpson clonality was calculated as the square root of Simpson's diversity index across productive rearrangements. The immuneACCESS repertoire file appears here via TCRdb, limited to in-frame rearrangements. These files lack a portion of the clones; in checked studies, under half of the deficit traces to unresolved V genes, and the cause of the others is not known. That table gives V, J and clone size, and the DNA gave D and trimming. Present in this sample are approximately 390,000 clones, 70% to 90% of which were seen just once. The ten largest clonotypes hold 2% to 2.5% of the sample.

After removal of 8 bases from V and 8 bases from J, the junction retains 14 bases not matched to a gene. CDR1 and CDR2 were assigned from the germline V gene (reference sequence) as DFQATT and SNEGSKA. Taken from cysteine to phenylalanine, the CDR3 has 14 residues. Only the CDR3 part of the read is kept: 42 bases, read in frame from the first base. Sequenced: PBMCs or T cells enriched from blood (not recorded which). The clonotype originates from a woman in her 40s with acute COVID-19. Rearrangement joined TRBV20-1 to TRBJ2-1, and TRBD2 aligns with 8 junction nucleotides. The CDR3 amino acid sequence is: CSSSGGGPFDEQFF. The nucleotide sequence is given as TGCAGTTCAAGTGGCGGGGGGCCCTTCGATGAGCAGTTCTTC.